This T cell receptor beta chain was profiled in a study of a mutant IDH1 vaccine in newly diagnosed glioma. Indicated time point: week 35, safety follow-up. Each dose of the vaccine consisted of 300 ug of mutant IDH1 20-mer peptide, with topical imiquimod. Germline V CDR1 and CDR2: MGHDK, SYGVNS. With 9 bases removed from V and 3 bases from J, the gap between germline ends came to 12 bases. The CDR3 is 12 amino acids. Regarding this clone: Its antigen is unknown.

Libraries were prepared by immunoSEQ multiplex PCR; TCRdb keeps only in-frame clonotypes and omits some of them. The data hold about 48,000 clones, with roughly 80% observed a single time. The chain uses TRBV25-1 and TRBJ2-7, with D possibly matching TRBD1 (6 bases). The sample consisted of PBMCs, taken from a glioma patient whose treatment included an IDH1 peptide vaccine. This clonotype originated in a man aged 35-49 years with glioma. CDR3 nucleotides: TGTGCCAGTCGGGGACAATTCTACGAGCAGTACTTC. Translating it yields CASRGQFYEQYF.